One and the same sample provided the 27 T cell receptor beta chains below, sequenced in a study of human T cells and chemical hapten exposure. Indicated time point: healthy volunteer bleed at 6 weeks. Before extraction, the whole blood was not fractionated, and total RNA was taken from it. In TCRdb, the RACE reads were re-called with MiXCR into one record per CDR3 protein. This table holds some 65,000 distinct CDR3 sequences, approximately 6.5% found once. The sequenced sample was whole blood. The receptors come from a female donor in good health. Some clones in this sample may be carry-over from other donors' samples.

This clonotype was recorded at least ten times. V is TRBV18 and J is TRBJ1-2, with 10 bases matching TRBD1. The ends lost 2 bases at V and 1 base at J; junction bases unmatched: 1. The CDR3 contains 15 residues. Germline lookup yields CDR1 KGHSH and CDR2 LQKENI. The CDR3 loop is CASSPGTGDNYGYTF. In DNA, the CDR3 is TGTGCCAGCTCACCAGGGACAGGGGATAACTATGGCTACACCTTC.

Only a few counts were recorded for this clonotype. The chain joins TRBV28 to TRBJ2-3; a weak D match, TRBD2 (7 bases). Germline V gene sequence: CDR1 MDHEN, CDR2 SYDVKM. The CDR3 runs 14 residues. V lost 2 bases and J lost 3, with 9 bases in between. In nucleotides, the CDR3 is TGTGCCAGCAGTTTAGGGGGGGCGACAGATACGCAGTATTTT. Its translation is CASSLGGATDTQYF. The whole variable domain, remainder taken from reference TRBV28 and TRBJ2-3, is DVKVTQSSRYLVKRTGEKVFLECVQDMDHENMFWYRQDPGLGLRLIYFSYDVKMKEKGDIPEGYSVSREKKERFSLILESASTNQTSMYLCASSLGGATDTQYFGPGTRLTVL.

J is TRBJ1-5 and V is TRBV28; D unresolved. Trimming removed 2 bases from V and 6 bases from J, with 14 bases in between. The CDR3 contains 15 residues. CDR1 and CDR2 from the germline V gene are MDHEN and SYDVKM. CDR3 bases: TGTGCCAGCAGTTTAACCACCACCGAGATTCAGCCCCAGCATTTT. It codes for CASSLTTTEIQPQHF.

This clonotype was counted between two and nine times. The CDR3 nucleotides read TGTGCCAGCAGTCCCGTTCAGGGATATGAGCAGTTCTTC. Residues: CASSPVQGYEQFF. V and J are TRBV6-1 and TRBJ2-1; D may be TRBD1 (5 bases). The CDR3 is 13 residues long. V lost 5 bases and J lost 8, with 13 bases in between. The germline V gene has CDR1 MNHNS and CDR2 SASEGT.

This clonotype has a count of ten or more. V gene TRBV6-1 combines with J gene TRBJ2-4, with D unresolved. Trimming shortened V by 2 bases and J by 11 bases, and 22 bases separated the two germline ends. The germline V gene has CDR1 MNHNS and CDR2 SASEGT. CDR3 length equals 16 residues. CDR3 DNA: TGTGCCAGCAGTGAAACGATACCAGATTCAAATGGGGTTCAGTACTTC. Protein sequence: CASSETIPDSNGVQYF.

This clonotype was observed at least ten times. The chain uses TRBV10-3 and TRBJ2-1, with 8 bases aligning to TRBD2. The CDR3 consists of 16 residues. CDR1 and CDR2 (germline): ENHRY, SYGVKD. V dropped 3 bases and J dropped 5; count of bases not matched to a gene: 9. The CDR3 DNA sequence: TGTGCCATCAGTGAATTTTTGACTAGCGCTAACAATGAGCAGTTCTTC. This codes for CAISEFLTSANNEQFF.

J is TRBJ2-7 and V is TRBV12-3 or TRBV12-4; 9 nucleotides agree with TRBD1. Unmatched junction bases numbered 6, after V lost 2 bases and J lost 4 bases. This CDR3 is 15 amino acids long. CDR3 loop: CASSLRDRDPYEQYF. In DNA form, the CDR3 reads TGTGCCAGCAGTTTAAGGGACAGGGACCCGTACGAGCAGTACTTC.

This clonotype has at least ten counts. The chain carries TRBV29-1 and TRBJ2-7; 9 positions match TRBD2. The germline V gene encodes CDR1 SQVTM and CDR2 ANQGSEA. The trim removed 3 bases at V and 2 bases at J, leaving 5 bases unmatched. The CDR3 consists of 14 residues. The CDR3 sequence: CSVELVAGAYEQYF. In DNA form, the CDR3 reads TGCAGCGTTGAGTTGGTAGCGGGAGCCTACGAGCAGTACTTC.

The CDR3 sequence is CASSPPEREDQPQHF. The DNA for the CDR3 is TGTGCCAGCAGCCCCCCGGAAAGGGAGGATCAGCCCCAGCATTTT. This chain connects TRBV21-1 to TRBJ1-5. TRBV21-1 is shown as a pseudogene. CDR3 length equals 15 residues.

This clonotype came up many times. This chain links TRBV20-1 with TRBJ2-1, with D maybe TRBD2 (5 bases). Germline V gene sequence: CDR1 DFQATT, CDR2 SNEGSKA (reference sequence). The V and J ends lost 3 bases and 7 bases respectively, with 22 bases between them. The CDR3 extends over 16 amino acids. The CDR3 DNA is TGCAGTGCTAGTGCCCCAAATCTTGGTAGCGCGAATGAGCAGTTCTTC. Its protein is CSASAPNLGSANEQFF.

In its sample, this clonotype was seen many times. This rearrangement joins TRBV20-1 to TRBJ2-3; 9 nucleotides align to TRBD1. The CDR3 has 14 residues. V gave up 3 bases and J gave up 2 bases; unmatched junction bases: 3. Per the germline V gene, CDR1 is DFQATT and CDR2 is SNEGSKA (reference sequence). CDR3 coding DNA: TGCAGTGCTAGCCGGGACAGGGTCACAGATACGCAGTATTTT. Protein sequence: CSASRDRVTDTQYF.

This clonotype was detected many times. The rearrangement uses TRBV6-2 or TRBV6-3 and TRBJ1-1; a weak D match, TRBD1 (5 bases). The CDR3 is made up of 13 amino acids. Germline lookup yields CDR1 MNHEY and CDR2 SVGEGT. Trimming took off 4 bases at V and 4 bases at J, with 10 bases between the two ends. CDR3 nucleotides: TGTGCCAGCAGTTCAGGGTTGGCCACTGAAGCTTTCTTT. Translation: CASSSGLATEAFF.

The chain couples TRBV20-1 to TRBJ2-3, with 14 bases lining up with TRBD2. Unmatched junction bases numbered 8, after V lost 1 base and J lost 2 bases. The CDR3 spans 18 residues. Germline lookup yields CDR1 DFQATT and CDR2 SNEGSKA (reference sequence). CDR3 coding DNA: TGCAGTGCTAGAGGGACTAGCGGGAGGCCCGTTGACACAGATACGCAGTATTTT. Protein sequence: CSARGTSGRPVDTDTQYF.

In its sample, this clonotype was seen a few times. The gene calls are TRBV7-9 and TRBJ2-7, with 8 bases that match TRBD2. Trimming took 2 bases from V and 5 from J; bases not matched to a gene: 8. Germline-derived CDR1 and CDR2 are SEHNR and FQNEAQ (reference sequence). CDR3 size: 15 residues. This chain's CDR3 is CASSLLAGTLDEQYF. In DNA form, the CDR3 reads TGTGCCAGCAGCTTATTAGCGGGAACGCTAGACGAGCAGTACTTC.

This clonotype was counted at least ten times. The V and J genes are TRBV4-2 and TRBJ1-5; 8 nucleotides line up with TRBD1. This CDR3 comprises 16 residues. J was trimmed by 7 bases and V by 1 base; bases with no gene match: 9. The germline gives CDR1 LGHNA, CDR2 YNFKEQ. Here the CDR3 reads CASSQVAGQGYQPQHF. The CDR3, as DNA: TGTGCCAGCAGCCAAGTTGCCGGACAGGGCTACCAGCCCCAGCATTTT.

The CDR3 nucleotides read TGTGCCAGCAGCACTAGCGGGAGGTTGGAGACCCAGTACTTC. As protein: CASSTSGRLETQYF. The chain carries TRBV7-2 and TRBJ2-5, with 12 nucleotides matching TRBD2. CDR1 and CDR2 from the germline V gene are SGHTA and FQGNSA. The CDR3 covers 14 residues. V shed 5 bases and J 5 bases; nucleotides not matched to a gene: 3.

The chain has TRBV27 and TRBJ2-1, with 14 bases aligning to TRBD2. From germline, CDR1 is MNHEY and CDR2 SMNVEV (reference sequence). Losses at the gene ends were 0 bases for V and 6 bases for J; bases not matched to a gene: 10. CDR3 length equals 19 residues. The DNA of the CDR3 is TGTGCCAGCAGTTTATCGAAACTCCGACTAGCGGGAGGGCCCAATGAGCAGTTCTTC. Encoded protein: CASSLSKLRLAGGPNEQFF.

The CDR3 is CSARDRGSGELFF. For the CDR3, the DNA is TGCAGCGCCCGGGACAGGGGTAGCGGGGAGCTGTTTTTT. The chain couples TRBV29-1 to TRBJ2-2; 10 bases line up with TRBD1. This CDR3 spans 13 amino acids. Germline V CDR1 and CDR2: SQVTM, ANQGSEA. V was pared by 7 bases and J by 7 bases, with 6 bases of the junction left unmatched.

CDR3 sequence: CASSITAIPHTDTQYF. The CDR3 nucleotides read TGTGCCAGTAGTATTACGGCAATCCCCCACACAGATACGCAGTATTTT. The chain uses TRBV19 and TRBJ2-3, with unresolved D. The germline gives CDR1 LNHDA, CDR2 SQIVND (reference sequence). The CDR3 spans 16 residues. The ends were cut back, 3 bases at V and 2 bases at J, with 15 bases in the middle.

The chain uses TRBV29-1 and TRBJ2-5; tentative D call: TRBD2 (7 bases). The CDR3 loop spans 14 amino acids. Germline-derived CDR1 and CDR2 are SQVTM and ANQGSEA. Trimming stripped 3 bases from V and 5 bases from J, with 16 bases between. The CDR3 is CSVDRRGAEETQYF. The CDR3 bases are TGCAGCGTTGATCGTCGGGGGGCGGAGGAGACCCAGTACTTC.

This clonotype showed up many times. The chain couples TRBV11-3 to TRBJ2-1; TRBD2 agrees at 9 bases. The CDR3 is 15 amino acids. V dropped 1 base and J dropped 4; count of bases not matched to a gene: 2. Germline values: CDR1 SGHNT, CDR2 YENEEA. CDR3 residues: CASSLVAGAYNEQFF. CDR3 coding DNA: TGTGCCAGCAGCTTAGTAGCGGGAGCTTACAATGAGCAGTTCTTC.

This clonotype occurred many times. The V gene is TRBV5-1, the J gene TRBJ1-5; D unresolved. Germline V gene lookup returns CDR1 SGHRS and CDR2 YFSETQ. With 2 bases removed from V and 7 bases from J, the gap between germline ends came to 10 bases. This CDR3 region has 13 residues. The CDR3 sequence: CASSFSPGQPQHF. In DNA, the CDR3 is TGCGCCAGCAGCTTTAGTCCTGGACAGCCCCAGCATTTT.

V gene TRBV12-3 or TRBV12-4 combines with J gene TRBJ2-1, with TRBD2 identical over 9 bases. The CDR3 runs 19 residues. The trim removed 2 bases at V and 1 base at J, leaving 12 bases unmatched. In nucleotides, the CDR3 is TGTGCCAGCAGTTTACGGACTAGCGTGATCCGAGATTCCTACAATGAGCAGTTCTTC. Encoded protein: CASSLRTSVIRDSYNEQFF.

This clonotype was recorded many times. The chain couples TRBV12-3 or TRBV12-4 to TRBJ1-1; D is perhaps TRBD1 (6 bases). V was clipped by 4 bases and J by 5 bases, with 14 bases between them. The length of the CDR3 is 14 residues. CDR3 in amino acids: CASSSLGGATEAFF. CDR3 DNA sequence: TGTGCCAGCAGTTCCCTGGGGGGCGCAACTGAAGCTTTCTTT.

The table lists this clonotype with many counts. The chain couples TRBV2 to TRBJ1-2, with a tentative D call TRBD1 (5 bases). The CDR3 consists of 12 residues. The germline V gene has CDR1 SNHLY and CDR2 FYNNEI. V shed 4 bases and J shed 4 bases, with 7 bases lying between them. CDR3 nucleotide sequence: TGTGCCAGCAGTGCAGGGATCTATGGCTACACCTTC. Translating it yields CASSAGIYGYTF.

This sequence joins TRBV2 and TRBJ1-1; TRBD1 might be the D (5 bases). Germline CDR1 reads SNHLY; CDR2 reads FYNNEI. The CDR3 has 14 amino acids. V dropped 4 bases and J dropped 5 bases, with 14 bases sitting between them. Here the CDR3 reads CASSGGRRGTEAFF. The DNA for the CDR3 is TGTGCCAGCAGTGGGGGCAGACGGGGAACTGAAGCTTTCTTT.

This clonotype was detected ten times or more. The chain has TRBV29-1 and TRBJ2-2; D is perhaps TRBD2 (6 bases). The germline V gene encodes CDR1 SQVTM and CDR2 ANQGSEA. Trimming shortened V by 0 bases and J by 5 bases, and 16 bases separated the two germline ends. The CDR3 has 16 amino acids. For the CDR3, the DNA is TGCAGCGTTGAAGATCTTCTCGGGAGTGGGACCGGGGAGCTGTTTTTT. This translates into CSVEDLLGSGTGELFF.